Listed below are T cell receptor beta chains from one sample, sequenced in a study of CXCR3-negative and CXCR3-positive naive CD8 T cells. Following a re-call of the 5' RACE reads, TCRdb has one entry per CDR3 protein and lacks DNA. The sample's table shows thousands of distinct CDR3 sequences. The sample comprised naive CXCR3+ CD8+ T cells from blood. Every receptor here comes from a human donor in good health. Some clones in this sample may be carry-over from other donors' samples. Each CDR3 is given with its conserved first and last residue. The order of the fields is J gene, clone size, V gene, CDR3 protein. Clone sizes are given selectively: once, few, many, or a class where the clone is expanded.

>TRBJ2-3|.|TRBV27
CASSLSGATDTQYF
>TRBJ1-1|medium-sized|TRBV29-1
CSVLLTNTEAFF
>TRBJ2-4|.|TRBV29-1
CSVEGRKAAKNIQYF
>TRBJ2-1|.|TRBV7-3
CASSPQGGSYNEQFF
>TRBJ2-5|.|TRBV5-4
CASSLTGAQETQYF
>TRBJ2-5|medium-sized|TRBV21-1
CASSKDRDEETQYF
>TRBJ2-5|.|TRBV7-8
CASSLAVGQGAETQYF
>TRBJ2-7|.|TRBV3-1
CASSQGEWQGYEQYF
>TRBJ2-3|.|TRBV5-1
CASSPFDIAGSTDTQYF
>TRBJ1-1|medium-sized|TRBV25-1
CASSVTSLNTEAFF
>TRBJ1-2|medium-sized|TRBV12-3/TRBV12-4
CASSFNTYGYTF
>TRBJ1-1|medium-sized|TRBV5-1
CASSPGERDNTEAFF
>TRBJ1-2|.|TRBV23-1
CASSQSEARHYGYTF
>TRBJ1-2|.|TRBV29-1
CSVVLGARYGYTF
>TRBJ2-1|.|TRBV12-5
CASGLRLAGSYNEQFF
>TRBJ1-2|.|TRBV4-1
CASSQEYSWNYGYTF
>TRBJ2-1|.|TRBV4-3
CASSLGAGDSSYNEQFF
>TRBJ2-1|.|TRBV20-1
CSARISAGAFNEQFF
>TRBJ1-4|.|TRBV7-8
CASSFSRTGEDNEKLFF
>TRBJ2-3|.|TRBV11-3
CASSLGLGADTQYF
>TRBJ2-3|.|TRBV29-1
CSAPWTGATDTQYF
>TRBJ2-1|.|TRBV4-1
CASSQDTPASGGAYNEQFF
>TRBJ2-1|.|TRBV30
CAWRWANEQFF
>TRBJ2-7|.|TRBV5-1
CASSPELAGGSYEQYF
>TRBJ2-3|.|TRBV6-2/TRBV6-3
CASSPWGGAGTDTQYF
>TRBJ2-7|.|TRBV29-1
CSVEVAGGMYEQYF
>TRBJ1-1|.|TRBV29-1
CSVALDQNEAFF